The 24 T cell receptor beta chains below were found in one sample sequenced in a study of naive and memory T cell subsets. Two oligonucleotides, mixed equimolar, formed the beta constant-region primer covering TRBC1 and TRBC2. TCRdb reprocessed the UMI-ligation and nested PCR reads via MiXCR and lists one record per CDR3 protein. The sample yields 130,000 to 150,000 distinct CDR3 sequences, 17% seen once. The sequenced sample consisted of naive CD4+ T cells from blood. The receptors come from a human donor in good health.

This clonotype appeared a few times. The chain joins TRBV18 to TRBJ2-2; D may be TRBD1 (7 bases). The CDR3 has 18 residues. The germline gives CDR1 KGHSH, CDR2 LQKENI. Trimming removed 1 base from V and 0 bases from J, with 15 bases in between. CDR3 sequence (DNA): TGTGCCAGCTCACCACGGGGCGGGACAGACACGAACACCGGGGAGCTGTTTTTT. This encodes CASSPRGGTDTNTGELFF.

The chain couples TRBV14 to TRBJ2-7, with D perhaps matching TRBD2 (6 bases). V lost 1 base and J lost 4, with 14 bases in between. Germline V gives CDR1 SGHDN, CDR2 FVKESK. This CDR3 is 15 amino acids long. The CDR3 nucleotides are TGTGCCAGCAGCCAAGCCGCGGGACTCATGTACGAGCAGTACTTC. Translation gives CASSQAAGLMYEQYF.

This clonotype was seen a handful of times. The chain carries TRBV4-1 and TRBJ2-6; 7 bases are shared with TRBD2. The CDR3 has 21 residues. The trim removed 3 bases at V and 0 bases at J, leaving 17 bases unmatched. Germline values: CDR1 MGHRA, CDR2 YSYEKL. The CDR3 protein is CASSQTETGRGASSGANVLTF. The CDR3 DNA reads TGCGCCAGCAGCCAGACGGAAACGGGGAGGGGAGCCTCCTCTGGGGCCAACGTCCTGACTTTC.

This clonotype was seen only a few times. The V call is TRBV24-1, the J call TRBJ1-4; 10 bases are a match to TRBD1. Looked up from germline, CDR1 is KGHDR and CDR2 is SFDVKD. This CDR3 spans 16 amino acids. The ends lost 3 bases at V and 7 bases at J; junction bases unmatched: 7. The CDR3 here is CATSDPRGTGVEKLFF. The CDR3 coding sequence is TGTGCCACCAGTGATCCTCGGGGGACAGGGGTTGAAAAACTGTTTTTT.

This clonotype was counted many times. V is TRBV19 and J is TRBJ2-1; no firm D call. Per germline, CDR1 LNHDA and CDR2 SQIVND (reference sequence). CDR3 length: 13 amino acids. Trimming removed 2 bases from V and 4 bases from J, with 6 bases in between. CDR3 in amino acids: CASSIPGYNEQFF. CDR3 coding DNA: TGTGCCAGTAGTATACCTGGATACAATGAGCAGTTCTTC.

The table lists this clonotype with a few counts. This chain links TRBV12-3 or TRBV12-4 with TRBJ2-7; a possible D gene is TRBD2 (5 bases). With 6 bases removed from V and 2 bases from J, the gap between germline ends came to 8 bases. The CDR3 is 12 amino acids. In DNA form, the CDR3 reads TGTGCCAGCAGCGGGGAACCCTACGAGCAGTACTTC. Encoded protein: CASSGEPYEQYF.

This clonotype came up a few times. The chain uses TRBV6-1 and TRBJ2-7; D ambiguous. Germline V gene lookup returns CDR1 MNHNS and CDR2 SASEGT. The CDR3 covers 14 residues. The germline V and J ends were trimmed by 2 bases and 6 bases, with 14 bases remaining between them. CDR3: CASSETASSREQYF. CDR3 nucleotides: TGTGCCAGCAGTGAAACGGCGTCTAGTCGCGAGCAGTACTTC.

The chain uses TRBV2 and TRBJ2-7, with 14 nucleotides matching TRBD2. Germline values: CDR1 SNHLY, CDR2 FYNNEI. The CDR3 spans 16 residues. V gave up 5 bases and J gave up 3 bases; unmatched junction bases: 6. In DNA, the CDR3 is TGTGCCAGCAGTCGGGACGGACTAGCGGGAGGCTACGAGCAGTACTTC. It encodes CASSRDGLAGGYEQYF.

This clonotype was recorded a few times. J is TRBJ1-5 and V is TRBV7-2, with 7 bases fitting TRBD1. The CDR3 loop spans 15 amino acids. Trimming at V came to 2 bases and at J to 4 bases, leaving 5 bases not matched to a gene. Germline V gives CDR1 SGHTA, CDR2 FQGNSA. The CDR3 loop reads CASSLRDSQNQPQHF. The CDR3 DNA is TGTGCCAGCAGCTTAAGGGACAGCCAAAATCAGCCCCAGCATTTT.

The J gene is TRBJ2-1, the V gene TRBV20-1; 10 bases are shared with TRBD2. CDR3 length: 17 amino acids. Trimming at V came to 6 bases and at J to 7 bases, leaving 18 bases not matched to a gene. Germline CDR1 is DFQATT and CDR2 is SNEGSKA (reference sequence). The CDR3 reads CSASGLAGAMSGNEQFF. The CDR3 DNA follows: TGCAGTGCCTCCGGGCTAGCGGGAGCGATGAGCGGGAATGAGCAGTTCTTC.

This rearrangement joins TRBV5-1 to TRBJ2-7, with D perhaps matching TRBD1 (5 bases). The V end lost 0 bases, the J end lost 5 bases, and 12 bases lay between the germline ends. CDR1 is SGHRS and CDR2 is YFSETQ in the germline V gene. The CDR3 contains 14 residues. CDR3 sequence reads: CASSLVLGVDEQYF. The CDR3 DNA reads as TGCGCCAGCAGCTTGGTATTAGGGGTGGACGAGCAGTACTTC.

This clonotype turned up a few times. The gene calls are TRBV20-1 and TRBJ2-7; D unresolved. The CDR3 totals 10 residues. V was shortened by 6 bases and J by 4 bases, with 7 bases between the two germline ends. Germline V gene lookup returns CDR1 DFQATT and CDR2 SNEGSKA (reference sequence). The CDR3 region has the DNA TGCAGTGCGAGGAGTTACGAGCAGTACTTC. Translating it yields CSARSYEQYF.

The V gene is TRBV5-5, the J gene TRBJ1-5; D remains ambiguous. Between the trimmed V and J ends, which lost 3 bases and 3 bases, there was a span of 7 bases. The CDR3 loop spans 13 amino acids. CDR1 is SGHKS and CDR2 is YYEKEE in the germline V gene (reference sequence). CDR3 sequence: CASSSRYNQPQHF. CDR3 in DNA: TGTGCCAGCAGCTCACGTTACAATCAGCCCCAGCATTTT.

DNA of the CDR3: TGCAGCATGGGACAGGCCGACCAAGAGACCCAGTACTTC. Its protein product is CSMGQADQETQYF. The chain combines TRBV29-1 with TRBJ2-5; the match to TRBD1 covers 8 bases. This CDR3 spans 13 amino acids. Germline V gives CDR1 SQVTM, CDR2 ANQGSEA. V lost 8 bases, J lost 0 bases, and 5 bases stayed unmatched.

The chain recombines TRBV7-2 with TRBJ2-4; perhaps TRBD1 as D (5 bases). This CDR3 comprises 14 residues. V was clipped by 2 bases and J by 7 bases, with 12 bases between them. The germline gives CDR1 SGHTA, CDR2 FQGNSA. CDR3 nucleotides: TGTGCCAGCAGCTTATTGGCAGGGAAGAACATTCAGTACTTC. This encodes CASSLLAGKNIQYF.

This clonotype has a handful of counts. The genes are TRBV5-1 and TRBJ1-1; D possibly corresponds to TRBD1 (5 bases). The CDR3 consists of 16 residues. The germline V gene encodes CDR1 SGHRS and CDR2 YFSETQ. Trimming took 1 base from V and 0 from J, leaving 13 bases between them. CDR3 sequence (DNA): TGCGCCAGCAGCTTGTATGACAGATCGGTGAACACTGAAGCTTTCTTT. It specifies CASSLYDRSVNTEAFF.

This clonotype was recorded a few times. The chain recombines TRBV11-2 with TRBJ2-7, with 8 bases lining up with TRBD2. The V segment lost 0 bases and the J segment 6 bases; nucleotides outside the gene matches: 13. CDR3 length: 17 amino acids. CDR1 and CDR2 (germline): SGHAT, FQNNGV. CDR3 sequence: CASSLEGWLAGTREQYF. The CDR3 coding sequence is TGTGCCAGCAGCTTAGAGGGGTGGTTAGCGGGGACGCGCGAGCAGTACTTC.

This chain links TRBV30 with TRBJ2-1; 10 nucleotides match TRBD2. Germline V CDR1 and CDR2: GTSNPN, SVGIG (reference sequence). The J segment lost 7 bases and the V segment lost 4 bases, leaving 7 bases of the junction unmatched. The CDR3 is made up of 14 amino acids. The CDR3 spells CAWTGLAEGNEQFF. As DNA, the CDR3 is TGTGCCTGGACAGGACTAGCGGAGGGGAATGAGCAGTTCTTC.

The chain has TRBV6-2 or TRBV6-3 and TRBJ1-1; D unresolved. V lost 5 bases to trimming and J lost 0 bases, with 7 bases between them. Germline CDR1 reads MNHEY; CDR2 reads SVGEGT. This CDR3 has 13 residues. CDR3 protein: CASSTRLNTEAFF. The CDR3 DNA reads as TGTGCCAGCAGTACGCGGTTGAACACTGAAGCTTTCTTT.

This clonotype was counted ten times or more. The chain links TRBV2 to TRBJ2-1; 11 bases align to TRBD2. Germline CDR1 SNHLY, CDR2 FYNNEI. V gave up 7 bases and J gave up 4 bases; unmatched junction bases: 3. There are 14 residues in the CDR3. CDR3 residues: CASISGRGYNEQFF. The CDR3 nucleotides are TGTGCCAGCATTAGCGGGAGGGGATACAATGAGCAGTTCTTC.

The CDR3 protein is CASTSGQGVYEQFF. CDR3 bases: TGTGCCAGTACCTCTGGACAGGGGGTCTATGAGCAGTTCTTC. The chain links TRBV19 to TRBJ2-1; 10 bases map to TRBD1. V was pared by 7 bases and J by 8 bases, with 8 bases of the junction left unmatched. The CDR3 contains 14 residues. Germline V gene lookup returns CDR1 LNHDA and CDR2 SQIVND (reference sequence).

This clonotype was seen a few times. The V call is TRBV18, the J call TRBJ2-3; D unclear. Trimming stripped 2 bases from V and 2 bases from J, with 5 bases between. Germline CDR1 KGHSH, CDR2 LQKENI. CDR3 length: 13 amino acids. Here the CDR3 reads CASSPTTTDTQYF. As DNA, the CDR3 is TGTGCCAGCTCACCAACAACCACAGATACGCAGTATTTT.

This clonotype came up a few times. The chain combines TRBV10-3 with TRBJ2-2, with TRBD1 matching 10 bases. Trimming took 6 bases from V and 5 from J; bases not matched to a gene: 6. Germline V gene lookup returns CDR1 ENHRY and CDR2 SYGVKD. The CDR3 is 15 residues long. CDR3 loop: CAISGTGVQTGELFF. CDR3 nucleotide sequence: TGTGCCATCAGCGGGACAGGGGTACAAACCGGGGAGCTGTTTTTT.

This sequence joins TRBV6-1 and TRBJ2-7; 15 bases are a match to TRBD2. Germline V gives CDR1 MNHNS, CDR2 SASEGT. This CDR3 has 16 residues. J lost 4 bases, V lost 7 bases, and 8 bases had no gene match. The CDR3 DNA reads as TGTGCCAGCACGGGACTAGCGGGAGGTACCATTTACGAGCAGTACTTC. This gives the protein CASTGLAGGTIYEQYF.